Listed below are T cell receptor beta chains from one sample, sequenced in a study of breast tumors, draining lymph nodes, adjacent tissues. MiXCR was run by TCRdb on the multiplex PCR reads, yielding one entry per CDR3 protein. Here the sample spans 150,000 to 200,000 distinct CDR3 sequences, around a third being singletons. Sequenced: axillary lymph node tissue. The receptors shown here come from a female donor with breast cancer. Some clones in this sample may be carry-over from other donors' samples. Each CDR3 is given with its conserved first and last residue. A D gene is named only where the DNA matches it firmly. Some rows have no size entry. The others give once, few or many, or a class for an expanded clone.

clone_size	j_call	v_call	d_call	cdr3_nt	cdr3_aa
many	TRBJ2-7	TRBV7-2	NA	TGTGCCAGCAGCTTAGTGCTGATAACCTACGAGCAGTACTTC	CASSLVLITYEQYF
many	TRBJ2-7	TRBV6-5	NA	TGTGCCAGCAGTTACTCCCAGGTTGGTTACGAGCAGTACTTC	CASSYSQVGYEQYF
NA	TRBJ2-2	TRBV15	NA	TGTGCCACCAGCCTTGGGAACACCGGGGAGCTGTTTTTT	CATSLGNTGELFF
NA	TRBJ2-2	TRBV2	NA	TGTGCCAGCAGTGGTAGAAACCCTCCCATCACCGGGGAGCTGTTTTTT	CASSGRNPPITGELFF
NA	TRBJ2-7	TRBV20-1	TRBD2	TGCAGTGGGCTAGCGGGAGGTTCCCACTCCTACGAGCAGTACTTC	CSGLAGGSHSYEQYF
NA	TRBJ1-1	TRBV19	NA	TGTGCCAGTAAGACCCGTAAGGCAGGGAGATCGGCTGAAGCTTTCTTT	CASKTRKAGRSAEAFF
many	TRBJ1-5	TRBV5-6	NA	TGTGCCAGCAGCTTGGAAGGGATGCAGCCCCAGCATTTT	CASSLEGMQPQHF
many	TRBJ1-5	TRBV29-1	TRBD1	TGCAGCGTTGCGGGACAGAGCAATCAGCCCCAGCATTTT	CSVAGQSNQPQHF
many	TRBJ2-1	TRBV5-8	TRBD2	TGTGCCAGCAGCTTGGGACCAGCGGGAAATGAGCAGTTCTTC	CASSLGPAGNEQFF
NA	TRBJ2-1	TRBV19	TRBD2	TGTGCCAGTAGTATAGGGAAGCGGGAGGGGTATATTGAGCAGTTCTTC	CASSIGKREGYIEQFF
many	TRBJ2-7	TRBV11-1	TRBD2	TGTGCCAGCAGCGGGACTAGCGGGGCTGTTCGTAACGAGCAGTACTTC	CASSGTSGAVRNEQYF
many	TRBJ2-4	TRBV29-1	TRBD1	TGCAGCGTCGAGGGGGACAGAAACATTCAGTACTTC	CSVEGDRNIQYF
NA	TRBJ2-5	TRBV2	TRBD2	TGTGCCAGCAGTGTCGGGAGGGAGACCCAGTACTTC	CASSVGRETQYF
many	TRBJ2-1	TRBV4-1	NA	TGCGCCAGCAGCCAAGATCTTACACAGGGTTATGAGCAGTTCTTC	CASSQDLTQGYEQFF
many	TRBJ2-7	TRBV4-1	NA	TGCGCCAGCAGCCAAGTGGATCCCTCCCACGAGCAGTACTTC	CASSQVDPSHEQYF
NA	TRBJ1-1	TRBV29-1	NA	TGCAGCGCCCACACGGGAAACACTGAAGCTTTCTTT	CSAHTGNTEAFF
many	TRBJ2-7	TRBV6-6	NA	TGTGCCAGCAGTTACTCGCGGCGGGACATAGACTACGAGCAGTACTTC	CASSYSRRDIDYEQYF
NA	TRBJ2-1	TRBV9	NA	TGTGCCAGCAGCGTAGTCGGGAGAAATGGCAATGAGCCGTTCTTC	CASSVVGRNGNEPFF
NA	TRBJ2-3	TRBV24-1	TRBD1	TGTGCCACCAGTGACCAAGAAATCACAGGGGGCACAGATACGCAGTATTTT	CATSDQEITGGTDTQYF
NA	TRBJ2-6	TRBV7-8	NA	TGTGCCAGCAGCCCGGAGGAGGGGGCCAACGTCCTGACTTTC	CASSPEEGANVLTF
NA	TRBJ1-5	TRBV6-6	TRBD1	TGTGCCAGCAGTCAAAGGCCCGCAGGGGGTAGTAGCAATCAGCCCCAGCATTTT	CASSQRPAGGSSNQPQHF
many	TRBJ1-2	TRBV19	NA	TGTGCCAGTACCCTAGGCGGCGGCTACACCTTC	CASTLGGGYTF